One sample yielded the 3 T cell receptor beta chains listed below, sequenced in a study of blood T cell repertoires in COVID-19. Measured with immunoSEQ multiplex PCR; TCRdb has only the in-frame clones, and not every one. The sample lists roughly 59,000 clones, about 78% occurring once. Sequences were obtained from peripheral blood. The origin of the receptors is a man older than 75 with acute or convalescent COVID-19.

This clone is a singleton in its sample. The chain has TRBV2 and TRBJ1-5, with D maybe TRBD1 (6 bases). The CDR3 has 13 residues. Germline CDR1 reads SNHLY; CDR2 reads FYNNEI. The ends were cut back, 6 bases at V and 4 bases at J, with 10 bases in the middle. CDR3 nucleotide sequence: TGTGCCAGCAGGGACAGCTTGAATCAGCCCCAGCATTTT. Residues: CASRDSLNQPQHF.

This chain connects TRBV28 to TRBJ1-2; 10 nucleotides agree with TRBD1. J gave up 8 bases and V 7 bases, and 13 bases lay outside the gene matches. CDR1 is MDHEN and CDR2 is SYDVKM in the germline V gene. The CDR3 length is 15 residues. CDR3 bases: TGTGCCAGCACCACCTGGGGGACAGGGGCGCCGGGCTACACCTTC. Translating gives CASTTWGTGAPGYTF.

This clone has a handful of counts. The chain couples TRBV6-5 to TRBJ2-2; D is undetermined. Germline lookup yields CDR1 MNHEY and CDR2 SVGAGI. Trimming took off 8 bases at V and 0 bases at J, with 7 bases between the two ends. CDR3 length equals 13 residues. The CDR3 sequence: CASLEANTGELFF. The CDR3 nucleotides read TGTGCCAGCCTTGAGGCGAACACCGGGGAGCTGTTTTTT.